This passage covers 5 T cell receptor beta chains from one sample sequenced in a study of cytomegalovirus exposure and HLA in healthy donors. The PCR had 60 Vbeta and 13 Jbeta primers. TCRdb's copy holds only in-frame clones and misses some; the assay was immunoSEQ multiplex PCR. The sample has 84,000 or so clones; approximately 79% are singletons. Sequencing used PBMCs. All receptors come from a man aged 25-40 years in good health and CMV-seronegative.

This chain links TRBV11-3 with TRBJ1-2, with D possibly matching TRBD1 (5 bases). Trimming cost V 5 bases and J 0 bases, with 19 bases left between them. Germline-derived CDR1 and CDR2 are SGHNT and YENEEA. The CDR3 loop spans 17 amino acids. This CDR3 is CASSQSPDSSSNYGYTF. DNA for the CDR3: TGTGCCAGCAGCCAGAGCCCTGACAGTAGCTCTAACTATGGCTACACCTTC.

On this clone: The CDR3 end shows no conserved phenylalanine or tryptophan, and so a read error is likely. The rearrangement uses TRBV27 and TRBJ1-1; TRBD1 matches 11 bases. Germline lookup yields CDR1 MNHEY and CDR2 SMNVEV (reference sequence). This CDR3 is built from 13 residues. V gave up 3 bases and J gave up 11 bases; unmatched junction bases: 5. The CDR3 is CASSLEDRGPAFV. DNA for the CDR3: TGTGCCAGCAGTTTGGAGGACAGGGGGCCGGCTTTCGTT.

The V and J genes are TRBV5-1 and TRBJ2-5; D gene unclear. Trimming stripped 4 bases from V and 5 bases from J, with 15 bases between. Germline CDR1 reads SGHRS; CDR2 reads YFSETQ. This CDR3 region has 14 residues. CDR3 residues: CASSLPGLSETQYF. CDR3 DNA: TGCGCCAGCAGCCTCCCTGGGCTGTCGGAGACCCAGTACTTC.

The chain joins TRBV29-1 to TRBJ1-1, with D perhaps TRBD1 (6 bases). The length of the CDR3 is 12 residues. The V and J ends lost 7 bases and 0 bases respectively, with 9 bases between them. Germline-derived CDR1 and CDR2 are SQVTM and ANQGSEA. The CDR3 reads CSGYRVNTEAFF. The DNA of the CDR3 is TGCAGCGGTTACAGGGTGAACACTGAAGCTTTCTTT.

The chain recombines TRBV19 with TRBJ1-1; 11 nucleotides line up with TRBD1. The V and J ends lost 3 bases and 6 bases, in that order; junction bases with no gene match: 9. The CDR3 is made up of 16 amino acids. CDR1 and CDR2 (germline): LNHDA, SQIVND (reference sequence). CDR3 loop: CASSIWTGGGLAEAFF. The CDR3 DNA is TGTGCCAGTAGTATCTGGACAGGGGGCGGTTTGGCTGAAGCTTTCTTT.